The source of this TCR beta chain is a study of blood T cell repertoires in COVID-19. Libraries were prepared by immunoSEQ multiplex PCR; TCRdb keeps only in-frame clonotypes and omits some of them. The data show about 210,000 clones, with roughly 77% seen just once and around 8.8% held by the top ten. Trimming removed 9 bases at V and 6 bases at J, with 14 bases between. Looked up from germline, CDR1 is SNHLY and CDR2 is FYNNEI. This CDR3 region has 13 residues. The sequence derives from a man aged 40-49 years who had recovered from COVID-19. The source material was PBMCs or T cells enriched from blood (not recorded which). This chain connects TRBV2 to TRBJ2-2; tentatively, D is TRBD2 (5 bases). Here the CDR3 reads CARSSGMAGELFF. The DNA for the CDR3 is TGTGCCAGATCCTCGGGAATGGCCGGGGAGCTGTTTTTT.